A single T cell receptor (beta chain) is shown here with its context. In the authors' workflow: Estimation of nucleated cell counts relied on the amplification of reference gene primers. TCRdb's table, derived via immunoSEQ multiplex PCR, lists solely in-frame clones and lacks some. V, J and clone size are taken as reported in that table, and D and trimming were inferred from the DNA itself. This sample has 140,000 to 150,000 clones, with around 87% found just once. This CDR3 comprises 15 residues. From germline, CDR1 is SGHRS and CDR2 YFSETQ. V shed 1 base and J shed 1 base, with 9 bases lying between them. This specimen comes from a study of blood T cell repertoires in COVID-19. As for the study in general: COVID-19 samples from acute and convalescent phases originated in the United States, Italy and Spain. Nucleic acid was either cDNA or gDNA, and it came from T cells, B-cell-depleted T cells, or PBMCs.

The source is a man aged 45 to 65 who had recovered from COVID-19. Sequencing was done on a sample of peripheral blood. This chain connects TRBV5-1 to TRBJ2-1, with D possibly being TRBD1 (5 bases). The CDR3 DNA follows: TGCGCCAGCAGCTTGAGCTCAGGGTCCTACAATGAGCAGTTCTTC. Encoded protein: CASSLSSGSYNEQFF.